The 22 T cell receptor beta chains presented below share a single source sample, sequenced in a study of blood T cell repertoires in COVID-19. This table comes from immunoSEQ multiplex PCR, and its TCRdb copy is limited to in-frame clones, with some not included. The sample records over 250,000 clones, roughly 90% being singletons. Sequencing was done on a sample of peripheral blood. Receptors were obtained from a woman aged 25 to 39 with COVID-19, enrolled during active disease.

CDR3 coding DNA: TGTGCCAGCAGCCTGGGCTTTGAAGCTTTCTTT. This gives the protein CASSLGFEAFF. The chain uses TRBV7-8 and TRBJ1-1, with unresolved D. The CDR3 contains 11 residues. Germline-derived CDR1 and CDR2 are SGHVS and FQNEAQ. V was shortened by 5 bases and J by 7 bases, with 8 bases between the two germline ends.

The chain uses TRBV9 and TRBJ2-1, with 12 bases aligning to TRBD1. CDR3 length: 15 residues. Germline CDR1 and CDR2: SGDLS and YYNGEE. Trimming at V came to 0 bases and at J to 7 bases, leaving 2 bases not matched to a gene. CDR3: CASSVAGQGANEQFF. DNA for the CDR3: TGTGCCAGCAGCGTAGCGGGACAGGGGGCAAATGAGCAGTTCTTC.

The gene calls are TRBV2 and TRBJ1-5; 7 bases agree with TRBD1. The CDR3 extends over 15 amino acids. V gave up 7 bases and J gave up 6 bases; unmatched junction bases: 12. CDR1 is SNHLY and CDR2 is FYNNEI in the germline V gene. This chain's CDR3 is CASTPEQGQIQPQHF. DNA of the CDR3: TGTGCCAGCACTCCGGAACAGGGGCAGATTCAGCCCCAGCATTTT.

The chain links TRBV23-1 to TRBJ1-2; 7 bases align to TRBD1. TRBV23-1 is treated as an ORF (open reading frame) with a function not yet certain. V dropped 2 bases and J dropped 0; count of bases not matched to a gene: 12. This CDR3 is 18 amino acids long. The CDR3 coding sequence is TGCGCCAGCAGTCAACCCCTCCGTGGGGACAGTTCTAACTATGGCTACACCTTC. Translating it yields CASSQPLRGDSSNYGYTF.

This CDR3 is CASSYTPGTGANVLTF. The CDR3 coding sequence is TGTGCCAGCAGTTACACCCCAGGGACTGGGGCCAACGTCCTGACTTTC. V usage is TRBV6-6 and J usage is TRBJ2-6, with D perhaps matching TRBD1 (5 bases). The CDR3 extends over 16 amino acids. The V gene's germline CDR1 is MNHNY and CDR2 SVGAGI (reference sequence). V was pared by 2 bases and J by 2 bases, with 10 bases between.

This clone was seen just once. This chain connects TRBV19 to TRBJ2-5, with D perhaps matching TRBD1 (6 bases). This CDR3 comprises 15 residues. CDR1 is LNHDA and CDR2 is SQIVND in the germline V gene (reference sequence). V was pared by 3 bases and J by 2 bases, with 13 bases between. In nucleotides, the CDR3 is TGTGCCAGTAGTATGGTGTCAGGGGCACAAGAGACCCAGTACTTC. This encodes CASSMVSGAQETQYF.

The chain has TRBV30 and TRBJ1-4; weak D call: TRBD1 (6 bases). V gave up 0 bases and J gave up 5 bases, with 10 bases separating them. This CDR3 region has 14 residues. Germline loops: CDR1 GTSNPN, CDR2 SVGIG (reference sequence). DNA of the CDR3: TGTGCCTGGAGTGTAGAGACAGGCAATGAAAAACTGTTTTTT. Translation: CAWSVETGNEKLFF.

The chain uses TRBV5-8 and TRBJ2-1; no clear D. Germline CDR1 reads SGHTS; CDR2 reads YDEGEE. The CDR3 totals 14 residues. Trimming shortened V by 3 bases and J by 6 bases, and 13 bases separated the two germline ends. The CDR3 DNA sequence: TGTGCCAGCAGCTCCTCAGTCCCCTTCAATGAGCAGTTCTTC. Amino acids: CASSSSVPFNEQFF. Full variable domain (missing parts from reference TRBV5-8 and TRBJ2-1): EAGVTQSPTHLIKTRGQQATLRCSPISGHTSVYWYQQALGLGLQFLLWYDEGEERNRGNFPPRFSGRQFPNYSSELNVNALELEDSALYLCASSSSVPFNEQFFGPGTRLTVL.

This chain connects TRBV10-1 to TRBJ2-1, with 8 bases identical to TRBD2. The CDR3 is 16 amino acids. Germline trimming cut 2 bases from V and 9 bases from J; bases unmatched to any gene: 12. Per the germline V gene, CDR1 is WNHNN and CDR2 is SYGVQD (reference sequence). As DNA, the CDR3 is TGCGCCAGCAGTGAGCCAGGGACTCCCCGGGGGGGTGAGCAGTTCTTC. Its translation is CASSEPGTPRGGEQFF.

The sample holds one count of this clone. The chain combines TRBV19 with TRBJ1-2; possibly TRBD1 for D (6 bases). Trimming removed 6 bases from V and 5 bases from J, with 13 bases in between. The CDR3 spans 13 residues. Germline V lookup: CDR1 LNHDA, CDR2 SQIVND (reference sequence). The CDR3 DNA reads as TGTGCCAGTAGCCGCTCAGGGGATTATGGCTACACCTTC. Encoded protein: CASSRSGDYGYTF.

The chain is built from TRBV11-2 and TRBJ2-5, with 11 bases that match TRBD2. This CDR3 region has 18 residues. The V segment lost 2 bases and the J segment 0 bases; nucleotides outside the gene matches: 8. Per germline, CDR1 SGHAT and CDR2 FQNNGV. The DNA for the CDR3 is TGTGCCAGCAGCTTAATTAGCGGGAGGGCCAACTACCAAGAGACCCAGTACTTC. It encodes CASSLISGRANYQETQYF.

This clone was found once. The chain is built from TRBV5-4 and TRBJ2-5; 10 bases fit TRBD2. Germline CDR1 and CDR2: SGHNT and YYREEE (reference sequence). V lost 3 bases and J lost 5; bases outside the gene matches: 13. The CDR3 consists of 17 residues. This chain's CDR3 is CASSSKREGGFVETQYF. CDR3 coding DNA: TGTGCCAGCAGCTCAAAGCGGGAGGGCGGGTTCGTGGAGACCCAGTACTTC.

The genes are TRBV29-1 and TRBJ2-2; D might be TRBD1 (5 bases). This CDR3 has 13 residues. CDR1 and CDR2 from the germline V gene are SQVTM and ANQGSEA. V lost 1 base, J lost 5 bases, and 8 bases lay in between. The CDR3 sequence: CSVEAQGTGELFF. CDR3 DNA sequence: TGCAGCGTTGAAGCGCAGGGAACCGGGGAGCTGTTTTTT.

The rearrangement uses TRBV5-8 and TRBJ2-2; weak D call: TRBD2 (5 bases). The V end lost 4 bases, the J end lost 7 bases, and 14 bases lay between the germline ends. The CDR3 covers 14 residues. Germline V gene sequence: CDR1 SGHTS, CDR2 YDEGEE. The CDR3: CASSRGSTGGELFF. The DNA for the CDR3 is TGTGCCAGCAGCCGGGGAAGTACCGGCGGGGAGCTGTTTTTT.

The CDR3 region has the DNA TGTGCCGGAAACGCCGGGACAGGGTCTGGTCAGCCCCAGCATTTT. It translates to CAGNAGTGSGQPQHF. The gene calls are TRBV28 and TRBJ1-5, with 9 positions matching TRBD1. Looked up from germline, CDR1 is MDHEN and CDR2 is SYDVKM. This CDR3 is 15 amino acids long. The V and J ends lost 11 bases and 6 bases, in that order; junction bases with no gene match: 14.

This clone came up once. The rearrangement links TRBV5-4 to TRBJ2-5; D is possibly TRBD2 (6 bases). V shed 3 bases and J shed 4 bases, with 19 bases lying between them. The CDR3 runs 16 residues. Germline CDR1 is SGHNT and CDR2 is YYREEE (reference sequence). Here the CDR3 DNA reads TGTGCCAGCAGCTCTTTAGGGAGGAAGGCTGGAGAGACCCAGTACTTC. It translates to CASSSLGRKAGETQYF.

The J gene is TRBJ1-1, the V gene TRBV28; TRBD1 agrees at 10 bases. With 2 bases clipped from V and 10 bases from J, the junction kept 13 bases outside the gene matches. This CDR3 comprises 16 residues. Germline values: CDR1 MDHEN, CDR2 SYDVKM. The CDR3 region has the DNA TGTGCCAGCAGTTTACCCCCACGGACAGGGGGAGGTCGAGCTTTCTTT. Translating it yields CASSLPPRTGGGRAFF.

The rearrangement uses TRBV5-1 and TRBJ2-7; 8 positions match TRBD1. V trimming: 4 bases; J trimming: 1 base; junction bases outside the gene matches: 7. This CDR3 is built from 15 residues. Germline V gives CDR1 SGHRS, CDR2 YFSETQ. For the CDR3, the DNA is TGCGCCAGCAGCATCGGACAGGGTCTTTCCTACGAGCAGTACTTC. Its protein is CASSIGQGLSYEQYF.

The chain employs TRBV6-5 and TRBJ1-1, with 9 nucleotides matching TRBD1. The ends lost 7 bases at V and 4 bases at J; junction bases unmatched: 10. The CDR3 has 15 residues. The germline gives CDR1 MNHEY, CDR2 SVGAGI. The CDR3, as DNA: TGTGCCAGCAACAGGGGGCAGGCCAGGATCACTGAAGCTTTCTTT. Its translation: CASNRGQARITEAFF.

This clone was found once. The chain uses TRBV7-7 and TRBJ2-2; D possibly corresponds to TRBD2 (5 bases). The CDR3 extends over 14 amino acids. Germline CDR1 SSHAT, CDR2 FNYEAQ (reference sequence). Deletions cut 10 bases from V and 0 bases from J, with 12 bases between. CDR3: CATSSGANTGELFF. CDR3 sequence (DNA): TGTGCCACCTCCAGCGGAGCGAACACCGGGGAGCTGTTTTTT.

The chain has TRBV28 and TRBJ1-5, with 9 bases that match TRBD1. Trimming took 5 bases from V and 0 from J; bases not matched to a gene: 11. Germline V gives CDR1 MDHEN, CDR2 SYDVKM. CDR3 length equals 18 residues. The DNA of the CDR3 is TGTGCCAGCAGTCCTCGGGACAGGGAGGGGGATAGCAATCAGCCCCAGCATTTT. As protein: CASSPRDREGDSNQPQHF.

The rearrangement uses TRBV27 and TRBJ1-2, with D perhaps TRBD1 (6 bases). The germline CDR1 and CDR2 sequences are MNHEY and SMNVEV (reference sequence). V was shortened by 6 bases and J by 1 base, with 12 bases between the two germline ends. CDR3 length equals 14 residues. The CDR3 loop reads CASSPRGFNYGYTF. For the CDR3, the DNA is TGTGCCAGCAGCCCCAGGGGTTTTAACTATGGCTACACCTTC.